These T cell receptor beta chains were read from a single sample in a study of T cells in tuberculosis. Assay: immunoSEQ multiplex PCR; the TCRdb copy retains only in-frame clones and omits some. Here the sample spans fewer than 40,000 clones, about 84% being singletons. The sequences come from PBMCs, collected at tuberculosis diagnosis. Source of these receptors: an adult with tuberculosis. Both conserved end residues are part of each CDR3. The D gene is left open where the match is weak. Rows may omit the clone size; those that give it use once, few, many or a size class.

v_gene: TRBV4-1; abundance: -; j_gene: TRBJ2-7; len: 17; d_gene: -; CDR3nt: TGCGCCAGCAGCCGAAGACCCCTCGGCACGGGCTCCTACGAGCAGTACTTC; CDR3aa: CASSRRPLGTGSYEQYF
v_gene: TRBV19; abundance: -; j_gene: TRBJ1-2; len: 14; d_gene: TRBD1; CDR3nt: TGTGCCAGTAGTACCCCGGACAGGGCCGGTGGCTACACCTTC; CDR3aa: CASSTPDRAGGYTF
v_gene: TRBV19; abundance: few; j_gene: TRBJ1-1; len: 13; d_gene: -; CDR3nt: TGTGCCAGTAGTATGAACAGCCTCACTGAAGCTTTCTTT; CDR3aa: CASSMNSLTEAFF
v_gene: TRBV5-1; abundance: few; j_gene: TRBJ2-1; len: 15; d_gene: TRBD2; CDR3nt: TGCGCCAGCCGCGGGGGGACTAGCGGGAGTGCTGAGCAGTTCTTC; CDR3aa: CASRGGTSGSAEQFF
v_gene: TRBV2; abundance: -; j_gene: TRBJ2-5; len: 17; d_gene: TRBD2; CDR3nt: TGTGCCAGCACGGTTCGGCGGGGGGGCCGGAGGGGAGAGACCCAGTACTTC; CDR3aa: CASTVRRGGRRGETQYF
v_gene: TRBV19; abundance: once; j_gene: TRBJ2-7; len: 14; d_gene: TRBD2; CDR3nt: TGTGCCAGTAGCCTAGCGGGCTATTCCTACGAGCAGTACTTC; CDR3aa: CASSLAGYSYEQYF
v_gene: TRBV9; abundance: -; j_gene: TRBJ1-2; len: 13; d_gene: -; CDR3nt: TGTGCCAGCACCCATGGGCCTCTCTATGGCTACACCTTC; CDR3aa: CASTHGPLYGYTF
v_gene: TRBV7-9; abundance: -; j_gene: TRBJ2-1; len: 16; d_gene: TRBD2; CDR3nt: TGTGCCAGCAGCTCTTCTAGCGGACCCGGGGGGAATGAGCAGTTCTTC; CDR3aa: CASSSSSGPGGNEQFF
v_gene: TRBV6-1; abundance: -; j_gene: TRBJ2-7; len: 12; d_gene: -; CDR3nt: TGTGCCAGCCAGGGTGACCTCTACGAGCAGTACTTC; CDR3aa: CASQGDLYEQYF
v_gene: TRBV4-1; abundance: -; j_gene: TRBJ2-1; len: 15; d_gene: TRBD2; CDR3nt: TGCGCCAGCAACCAAGTACCGCGGGAGGGCACTGAGCAGTTCTTC; CDR3aa: CASNQVPREGTEQFF
v_gene: TRBV7-9; abundance: -; j_gene: TRBJ2-7; len: 13; d_gene: TRBD1; CDR3nt: TGTGCCAGCAGCTTGGGGACAGAATACGAGCAGTACTTC; CDR3aa: CASSLGTEYEQYF
v_gene: TRBV6-5; abundance: -; j_gene: TRBJ2-1; len: 14; d_gene: TRBD2; CDR3nt: TGTGCCAGCAGTTTAGCGGGACGGCACAATGAGCAGTTCTTC; CDR3aa: CASSLAGRHNEQFF
v_gene: TRBV4-1; abundance: -; j_gene: TRBJ2-7; len: 16; d_gene: TRBD2; CDR3nt: TGCGCCAGCAGCCCACAAGGACTAGCGGGAGGGAACGAGCAGTACTTC; CDR3aa: CASSPQGLAGGNEQYF
v_gene: TRBV7-3; abundance: -; j_gene: TRBJ2-1; len: 13; d_gene: -; CDR3nt: TGTGCCAGCAGCCTCTTGGAGGGAAATGAGCAGTTCTTC; CDR3aa: CASSLLEGNEQFF
v_gene: TRBV6-1; abundance: -; j_gene: TRBJ2-7; len: 15; d_gene: -; CDR3nt: TGTGCCATACCTTCGGGGTTACCAAGCTCCTACGAGCAGTACTTC; CDR3aa: CAIPSGLPSSYEQYF
v_gene: TRBV6-1; abundance: -; j_gene: TRBJ1-1; len: 14; d_gene: TRBD1; CDR3nt: TGTGCCAGCAGGGTAGGGGGCGGAAACACTGAAGCTTTCTTT; CDR3aa: CASRVGGGNTEAFF
v_gene: TRBV5-6; abundance: -; j_gene: TRBJ1-2; len: 15; d_gene: TRBD1; CDR3nt: TGTGCCAGCAGCTCCTCCGGACAGGCCGACTATGGCTACACCTTC; CDR3aa: CASSSSGQADYGYTF
v_gene: TRBV18; abundance: -; j_gene: TRBJ1-3; len: 15; d_gene: -; CDR3nt: TGTGCCAGCTCACCTCCGGGTATAGGCGGAAACACCATATATTTT; CDR3aa: CASSPPGIGGNTIYF
v_gene: TRBV4-1; abundance: -; j_gene: TRBJ2-3; len: 15; d_gene: TRBD2; CDR3nt: TGCGCCAGCAGCCTCCTAGCGGGACCCACAGATACGCAGTATTTT; CDR3aa: CASSLLAGPTDTQYF
v_gene: TRBV6-7; abundance: -; j_gene: TRBJ2-6; len: 18; d_gene: -; CDR3nt: TGTGCCAGCAGTAGTATGCAGCGTTTACAAAGTCGGGCCAACGTCCTGACTTTC; CDR3aa: CASSSMQRLQSRANVLTF
v_gene: TRBV5-4; abundance: -; j_gene: TRBJ2-4; len: 17; d_gene: -; CDR3nt: TGTGCCAGCAGCTTAGGACTCCTATCGGATGCCAAAAACATTCAGTACTTC; CDR3aa: CASSLGLLSDAKNIQYF
v_gene: TRBV5-1; abundance: -; j_gene: TRBJ1-5; len: 14; d_gene: -; CDR3nt: TGCGCCAGCAAATCGGACAGTAGCAATCAGCCCCAGCATTTT; CDR3aa: CASKSDSSNQPQHF
v_gene: TRBV6-5; abundance: -; j_gene: TRBJ1-1; len: 14; d_gene: -; CDR3nt: TGTGCCAGCAGTTACGGGGGGGTTCTCACTGAAGCTTTCTTT; CDR3aa: CASSYGGVLTEAFF
v_gene: TRBV5-1; abundance: -; j_gene: TRBJ1-2; len: 17; d_gene: -; CDR3nt: TGCGCCAGCAGCTTGGGTTGGTCAGCCGAACCGGGGAATGGCTACACCTTC; CDR3aa: CASSLGWSAEPGNGYTF
v_gene: TRBV30; abundance: -; j_gene: TRBJ2-3; len: 12; d_gene: TRBD2; CDR3nt: TGTGCTTCAGCGGGGGGGCGCGATACGCAGTATTTT; CDR3aa: CASAGGRDTQYF
v_gene: TRBV28; abundance: once; j_gene: TRBJ1-5; len: 17; d_gene: TRBD1; CDR3nt: TGTGCCAGCAGGGGACGGGACAGGGGATATAGCAATCAGCCCCAGCATTTT; CDR3aa: CASRGRDRGYSNQPQHF
v_gene: TRBV15; abundance: -; j_gene: TRBJ2-5; len: 14; d_gene: TRBD1; CDR3nt: TGTGCCACCAGCAGTAAGGACAGGGGGGAGACCCAGTACTTC; CDR3aa: CATSSKDRGETQYF
v_gene: TRBV9; abundance: -; j_gene: TRBJ2-2; len: 14; d_gene: -; CDR3nt: TGTGCCAGCAGCCCCCGAGCGAACACCGGGGAGCTGTTTTTT; CDR3aa: CASSPRANTGELFF
v_gene: TRBV6-1; abundance: -; j_gene: TRBJ1-2; len: 12; d_gene: TRBD1; CDR3nt: TGTGCCAGCCTAGGACAGGCCTATGGCTACACCTTC; CDR3aa: CASLGQAYGYTF
v_gene: TRBV4-1; abundance: -; j_gene: TRBJ2-1; len: 17; d_gene: TRBD1; CDR3nt: TGCGCCAGCAGCCAACTTGCGGGGACAGGGATAAAAGATGAGCAGTTCTTC; CDR3aa: CASSQLAGTGIKDEQFF
v_gene: TRBV27; abundance: medium-sized; j_gene: TRBJ1-2; len: 13; d_gene: -; CDR3nt: TGTGCCAGCAGTGCTCTATACAGAAATGGCTACACCTTC; CDR3aa: CASSALYRNGYTF
v_gene: TRBV7-3; abundance: -; j_gene: TRBJ2-2; len: 17; d_gene: TRBD2; CDR3nt: TGTGCCAGCAGCCCAGGACTTTCCAGCGGGAGGTCCGGGGAGCTGTTTTTT; CDR3aa: CASSPGLSSGRSGELFF
v_gene: TRBV2; abundance: -; j_gene: TRBJ1-2; len: 15; d_gene: -; CDR3nt: TGTGCCAGCAGTGACCCCCGACAGCCTAACTATGGCTACACCTTC; CDR3aa: CASSDPRQPNYGYTF
v_gene: TRBV19; abundance: -; j_gene: TRBJ1-5; len: 14; d_gene: -; CDR3nt: TGTGCCAGTAGTATAGATCGACAGCTCCAGCCCCAGCATTTT; CDR3aa: CASSIDRQLQPQHF
v_gene: TRBV19; abundance: -; j_gene: TRBJ2-1; len: 16; d_gene: -; CDR3nt: TGTGCCAGTAGCCCTCCGCGGGGAGGCACCTACAATGAGCAGTTCTTC; CDR3aa: CASSPPRGGTYNEQFF
v_gene: TRBV9; abundance: -; j_gene: TRBJ1-5; len: 14; d_gene: TRBD1; CDR3nt: TGTGCCAGCAGCTCCGACAGGGCGGATCAGCCCCAGCATTTT; CDR3aa: CASSSDRADQPQHF